This T cell receptor beta chain was identified during a study of T-cell reconstitution after alpha-beta-depleted transplantation in children. Unique molecular identifiers featured in how the TCRbeta library was prepared. TCRdb re-called the PCR reads with MiXCR, one entry per CDR3 protein. The sample lists 300,000 or so distinct CDR3 sequences; around 9.6% were seen once. The V and J ends lost 10 bases and 0 bases, in that order; junction bases with no gene match: 6. This CDR3 is built from 14 residues. Germline V lookup: CDR1 MNHNS, CDR2 SASEGT. Source: PBMCs from the stem cell graft donor, taken from the stem cell graft. This chain connects TRBV6-1 to TRBJ2-3, with 8 bases that match TRBD1. This receptor was obtained from a human donor who donated a stem cell graft to a child with SCID. This CDR3 reads CATNRDRSTDTQYF. The CDR3 DNA reads TGTGCCACGAACCGGGACAGGAGCACAGATACGCAGTATTTT.